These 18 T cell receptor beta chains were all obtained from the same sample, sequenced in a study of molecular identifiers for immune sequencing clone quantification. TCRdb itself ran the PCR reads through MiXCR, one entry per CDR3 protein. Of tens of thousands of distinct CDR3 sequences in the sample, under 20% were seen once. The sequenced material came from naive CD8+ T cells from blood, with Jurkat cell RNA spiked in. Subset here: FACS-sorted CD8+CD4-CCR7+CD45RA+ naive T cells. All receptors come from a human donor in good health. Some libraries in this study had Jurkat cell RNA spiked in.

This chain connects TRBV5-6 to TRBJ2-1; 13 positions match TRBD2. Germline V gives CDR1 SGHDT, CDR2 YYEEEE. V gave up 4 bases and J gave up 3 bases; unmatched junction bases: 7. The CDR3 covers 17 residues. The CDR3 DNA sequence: TGTGCCAGCAGCCAAGGACTAGCGGGAGTGATCTACAATGAGCAGTTCTTC. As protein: CASSQGLAGVIYNEQFF.

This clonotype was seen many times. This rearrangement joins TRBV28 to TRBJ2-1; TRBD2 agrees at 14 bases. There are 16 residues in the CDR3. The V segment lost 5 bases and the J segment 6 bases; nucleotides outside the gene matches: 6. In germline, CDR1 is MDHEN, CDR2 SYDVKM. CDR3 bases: TGTGCCAGCAGTCCCGGGACTAGCGGGAGTCTCAATGAGCAGTTCTTC. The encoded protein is CASSPGTSGSLNEQFF.

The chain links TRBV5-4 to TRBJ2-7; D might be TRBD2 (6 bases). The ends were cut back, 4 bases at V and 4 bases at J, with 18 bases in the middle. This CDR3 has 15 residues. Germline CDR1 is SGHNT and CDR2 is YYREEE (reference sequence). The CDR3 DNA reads TGTGCCAGCAGCCTGATAGCGGCGCCTAGGTACGAGCAGTACTTC. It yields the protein CASSLIAAPRYEQYF.

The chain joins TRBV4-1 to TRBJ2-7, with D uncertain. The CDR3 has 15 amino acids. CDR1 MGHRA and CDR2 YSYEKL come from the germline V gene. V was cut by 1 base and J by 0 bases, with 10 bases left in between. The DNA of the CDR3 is TGCGCCAGCAGCCAAGCCCTAACAAACTCCTACGAGCAGTACTTC. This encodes CASSQALTNSYEQYF.

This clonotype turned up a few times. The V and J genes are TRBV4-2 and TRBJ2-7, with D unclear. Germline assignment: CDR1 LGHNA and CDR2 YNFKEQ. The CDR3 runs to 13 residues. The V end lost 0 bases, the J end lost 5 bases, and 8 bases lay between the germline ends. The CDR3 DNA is TGTGCCAGCAGCCAAGAGCGGTTGGACGAGCAGTACTTC. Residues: CASSQERLDEQYF.

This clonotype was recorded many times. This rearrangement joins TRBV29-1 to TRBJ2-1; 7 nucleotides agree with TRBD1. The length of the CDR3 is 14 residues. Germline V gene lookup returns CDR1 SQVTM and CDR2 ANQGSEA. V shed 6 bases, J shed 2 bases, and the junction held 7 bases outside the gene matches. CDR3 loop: CSVKLGTAYNEQFF. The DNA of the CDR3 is TGCAGCGTAAAGTTAGGGACAGCCTACAATGAGCAGTTCTTC.

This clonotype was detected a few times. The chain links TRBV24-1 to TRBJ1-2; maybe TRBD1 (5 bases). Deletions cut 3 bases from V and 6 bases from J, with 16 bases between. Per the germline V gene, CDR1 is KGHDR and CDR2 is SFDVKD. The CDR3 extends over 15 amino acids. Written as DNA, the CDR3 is TGTGCCACCAGTGATGGGGACCTATCGTCCCATGGCTACACCTTC. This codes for CATSDGDLSSHGYTF.

CDR3: CANTRWVSGANVLTF. The CDR3 DNA reads as TGTGCCAATACCCGATGGGTCTCTGGGGCCAACGTCCTGACTTTC. V and J are TRBV11-2 and TRBJ2-6; D is uncertain. The CDR3 has 15 amino acids. V lost 10 bases and J lost 0, with 13 bases in between. Germline V gene sequence: CDR1 SGHAT, CDR2 FQNNGV.

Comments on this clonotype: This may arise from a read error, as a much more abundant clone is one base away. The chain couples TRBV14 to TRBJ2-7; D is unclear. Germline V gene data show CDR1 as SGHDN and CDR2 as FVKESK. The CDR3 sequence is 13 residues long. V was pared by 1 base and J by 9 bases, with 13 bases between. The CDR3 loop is CASSQVGWAGQYF. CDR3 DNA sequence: TGTGCCAGCAGCCAAGTTGGGTGGGCCGGGCAGTACTTC.

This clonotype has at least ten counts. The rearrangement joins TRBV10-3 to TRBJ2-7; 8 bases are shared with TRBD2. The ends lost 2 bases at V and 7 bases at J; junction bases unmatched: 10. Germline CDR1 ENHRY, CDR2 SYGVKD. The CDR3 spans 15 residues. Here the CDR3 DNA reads TGTGCCATCAGTGAGCAAGGACTAGCTTCGGGAGAGCAGTACTTC. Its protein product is CAISEQGLASGEQYF.

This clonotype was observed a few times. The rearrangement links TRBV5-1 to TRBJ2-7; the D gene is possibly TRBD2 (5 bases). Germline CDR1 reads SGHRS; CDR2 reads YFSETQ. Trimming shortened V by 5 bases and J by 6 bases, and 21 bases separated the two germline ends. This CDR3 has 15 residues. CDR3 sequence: CASRLDVEGFIEQYF. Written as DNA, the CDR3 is TGCGCCAGCAGACTTGACGTCGAGGGCTTCATCGAGCAGTACTTC.

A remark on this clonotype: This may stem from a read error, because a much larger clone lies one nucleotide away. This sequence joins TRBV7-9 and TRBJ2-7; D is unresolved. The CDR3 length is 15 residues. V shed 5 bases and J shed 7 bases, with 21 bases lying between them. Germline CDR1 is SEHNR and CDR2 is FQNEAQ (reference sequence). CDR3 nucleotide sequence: TGTGCCAGCAGCCCCGAGACCTCAGAGGTCGGGGAGCAGTACTTC. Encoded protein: CASSPETSEVGEQYF. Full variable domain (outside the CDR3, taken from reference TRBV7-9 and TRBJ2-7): DTGVSQNPRHKITKRGQNVTFRCDPISEHNRLYWYRQTLGQGPEFLTYFQNEAQLEKSRLLSDRFSAERPKGSFSTLEIQRTEQGDSAMYLCASSPETSEVGEQYFGPGTRLTVT.

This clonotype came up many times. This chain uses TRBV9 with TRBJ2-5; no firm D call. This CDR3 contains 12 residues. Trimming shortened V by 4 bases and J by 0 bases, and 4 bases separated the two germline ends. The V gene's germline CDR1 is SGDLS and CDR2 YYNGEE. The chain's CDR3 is CASSLNQETQYF. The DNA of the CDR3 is TGTGCCAGCAGCTTGAACCAAGAGACCCAGTACTTC.

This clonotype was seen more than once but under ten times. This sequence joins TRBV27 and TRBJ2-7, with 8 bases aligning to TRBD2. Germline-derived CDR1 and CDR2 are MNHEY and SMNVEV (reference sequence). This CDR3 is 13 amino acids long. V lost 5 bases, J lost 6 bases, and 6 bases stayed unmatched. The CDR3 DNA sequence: TGTGCCAGCAGTGGCGGGGGGTTGGGCGAGCAGTACTTC. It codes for CASSGGGLGEQYF.

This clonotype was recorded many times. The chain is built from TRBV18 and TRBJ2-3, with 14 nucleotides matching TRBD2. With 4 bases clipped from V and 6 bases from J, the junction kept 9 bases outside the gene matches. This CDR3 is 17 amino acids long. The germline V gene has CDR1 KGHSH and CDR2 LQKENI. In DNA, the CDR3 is TGTGCCAGCTCACACGGACTAGCGGGAGGCCTTTTCGATACGCAGTATTTT. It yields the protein CASSHGLAGGLFDTQYF.

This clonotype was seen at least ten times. The CDR3: CSARELSGSYEQYF. CDR3 bases: TGCAGTGCTAGGGAACTCAGCGGGAGCTACGAGCAGTACTTC. V gene TRBV20-1 combines with J gene TRBJ2-7; 8 nucleotides agree with TRBD2. Germline V gene sequence: CDR1 DFQATT, CDR2 SNEGSKA (reference sequence). The CDR3 has 14 residues. The junction had 7 bases not matched to a gene; V was cut back by 3 bases and J by 3 bases.

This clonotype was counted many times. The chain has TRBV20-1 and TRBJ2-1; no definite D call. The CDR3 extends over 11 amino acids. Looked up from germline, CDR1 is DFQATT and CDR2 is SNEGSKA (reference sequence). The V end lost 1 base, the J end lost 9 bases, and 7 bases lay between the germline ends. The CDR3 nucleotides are TGCAGTGCTAGAGTAGGGTTTGAGCAGTTCTTC. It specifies CSARVGFEQFF.

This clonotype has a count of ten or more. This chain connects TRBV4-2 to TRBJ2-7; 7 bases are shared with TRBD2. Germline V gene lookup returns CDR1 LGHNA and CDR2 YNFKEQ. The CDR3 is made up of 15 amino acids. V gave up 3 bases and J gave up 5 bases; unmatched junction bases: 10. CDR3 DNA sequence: TGTGCCAGCAGCCACGCGGGAGAACCCCTCGACGAGCAGTACTTC. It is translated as CASSHAGEPLDEQYF.